These T cell receptor beta chains were read from a single sample in a study of cytomegalovirus exposure and HLA in healthy donors. TCRdb's table, derived via immunoSEQ multiplex PCR, lists solely in-frame clones and lacks some. The sample contains 120,000 to 150,000 clones, 72% of which appear only once. The sample taken for sequencing was PBMCs. These receptors were collected from a man in his forties or fifties in good health and CMV-seronegative. The CDR3 runs from the conserved cysteine through the conserved F or W. A D gene is named only where the DNA matches it firmly. Expanded clones are given a class, and other clones once, few, many or no size at all.

>TRBD1|NA|TRBJ1-1|TRBV6-5
TGTGCCAGCAGTCGGACAGGGATTGAAGCTTTCTTT
CASSRTGIEAFF
>NA|NA|TRBJ2-3|TRBV2
TGTGCCAGCGCCCTCGAGGAGAAGGGGCCTAGCACAGATACGCAGTATTTT
CASALEEKGPSTDTQYF
>TRBD1|few|TRBJ1-2|TRBV5-1
TGCGCCAGCAGCGGTGGGGGACAGGCAAAAGACTATGGCTACACCTTC
CASSGGGQAKDYGYTF
>TRBD2|NA|TRBJ2-7|TRBV10-3
TGTGCCATCAGTCTCTTCGGGTCGGGAGGCGAGCAGTACTTC
CAISLFGSGGEQYF
>NA|NA|TRBJ1-1|TRBV6-5
TGTGCCAGCAGTCCGCTCCCCCGCGGCACTGAAGCTTTCTTT
CASSPLPRGTEAFF
>TRBD2|few|TRBJ2-5|TRBV2
TGTGCCACCAGTAGCGGGGTCCAAGAGACCCAGTACTTC
CATSSGVQETQYF
>TRBD1|NA|TRBJ2-3|TRBV15
TGTGCCGGAGGCCGGGACAGGGCCCTTGCAGATACGCAGTATTTT
CAGGRDRALADTQYF
>NA|once|TRBJ2-1|TRBV27
TGTGCCAGCGGCCCAATGGCACAGCTAAACAATGAGCAGTTCTTC
CASGPMAQLNNEQFF
>NA|NA|TRBJ2-1|TRBV7-9
TGTGCCAGCAGCTCTGAGGTCGGGAGCGAGAGCTCCTACAATGAGCAGTTCTTC
CASSSEVGSESSYNEQFF
>TRBD1|few|TRBJ1-5|TRBV6-1
TGTGCCAGCAGCCCAGGACAGGGCCGGGGACAGCCCCAGCATTTT
CASSPGQGRGQPQHF
>TRBD1|NA|TRBJ1-1|TRBV10-2
TGCGCCAGCCGACAGGGGGGAGGTAGTATTGAAGCTTTCTTT
CASRQGGGSIEAFF
>NA|NA|TRBJ2-7|TRBV25-1
TGTGCCAGCAGTGAAGTCCAGGGCCACGAGCAGTACTTC
CASSEVQGHEQYF
>NA|few|TRBJ1-1|TRBV7-9
TGTGCCAGCAGCTCGCGATATATGAACACTGAAGCTTTCTTT
CASSSRYMNTEAFF
>TRBD1|NA|TRBJ1-1|TRBV30
TGTGCCTGGACCTCCGGACAGGGGTGGGCTGAAGCTTTCTTT
CAWTSGQGWAEAFF
>NA|NA|TRBJ1-3|TRBV7-9
TGTGCCAGCAGCCCCCCAGGAATTGGAAACACCATATATTTT
CASSPPGIGNTIYF
>TRBD1|NA|TRBJ1-1|TRBV13
TGTGCCAGCAGCCCAGGGGGGCCGAACACTGAAGCTTTCTTT
CASSPGGPNTEAFF
>TRBD1|NA|TRBJ1-2|TRBV6-1
TGTGCCAGCAGTGAAGTAGGAAGGGGGCTAACGTATGGCTACACCTTC
CASSEVGRGLTYGYTF
>NA|NA|TRBJ2-3|TRBV11-2
TGTGCCAGCAGCTTCTCTAGCGACCCCAGCACAGATACGCAGTATTTT
CASSFSSDPSTDTQYF
>TRBD2|NA|TRBJ2-7|TRBV9
TGTGCCAGCAGCCCCGGGACTAGCGGTTACGAGCAGTACTTC
CASSPGTSGYEQYF